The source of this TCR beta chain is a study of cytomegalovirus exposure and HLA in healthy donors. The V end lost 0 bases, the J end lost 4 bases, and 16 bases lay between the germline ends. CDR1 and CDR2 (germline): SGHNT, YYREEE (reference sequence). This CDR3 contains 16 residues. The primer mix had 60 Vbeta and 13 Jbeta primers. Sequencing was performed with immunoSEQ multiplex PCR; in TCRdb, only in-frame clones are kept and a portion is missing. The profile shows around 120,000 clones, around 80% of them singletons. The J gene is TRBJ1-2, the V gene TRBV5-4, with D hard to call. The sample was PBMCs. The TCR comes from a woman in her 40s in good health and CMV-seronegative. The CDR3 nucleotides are TGTGCCAGCAGCTTGGCCCGGACTCAGAAGGGCTATGGCTACACCTTC. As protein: CASSLARTQKGYGYTF.